The rows below give T cell receptor beta chains drawn from one sample of a study of radiotherapy plus CTLA-4 blockade in lung cancer. Data came from immunoSEQ multiplex PCR; TCRdb stores just in-frame clones and leaves some out. The sample holds 90,000 to 100,000 clones, under 85% seen once. Sequenced here: peripheral blood, sampled from a patient treated with radiotherapy plus ipilimumab. These receptors all come from a human donor with non-small cell lung cancer who had a partial response to radiotherapy plus ipilimumab. Some clones in this sample may be carry-over from other donors' samples. The CDR3 runs from the conserved cysteine through the conserved F or W. The D gene is left open where the match is weak. The size of a clone is reported for some rows only, either as once, few or many, or as a class for expanded clones.

NA,NA,TRBV5-6,TRBJ2-1,CASSSQGRTLYNEQFF,TGTGCCAGCAGCTCCCAGGGTCGAACCTTATACAATGAGCAGTTCTTC
NA,TRBD2,TRBV30,TRBJ2-5,CAWSEGLAGGEETQYF,TGTGCCTGGAGTGAGGGACTAGCGGGAGGCGAGGAGACCCAGTACTTC
NA,TRBD2,TRBV19,TRBJ2-2,CASSISSGRGTGELFF,TGTGCCAGTAGTATTTCGAGCGGGAGAGGGACCGGGGAGCTGTTTTTT
few,NA,TRBV7-9,TRBJ1-3,CASSLSGSGNTIYF,TGTGCCAGCAGCTTGAGTGGCTCTGGAAACACCATATATTTT
NA,NA,TRBV7-8,TRBJ1-4,CASSSQGLTNEKLFF,TGTGCCAGCAGCTCCCAGGGGTTGACTAATGAAAAACTGTTTTTT
NA,TRBD1,TRBV4-2,TRBJ2-2,CASSPKTGGTGELFF,TGTGCCAGCAGCCCTAAGACAGGGGGGACCGGGGAGCTGTTTTTT
few,NA,TRBV28,TRBJ1-2,CASDTGYYGYTF,TGTGCCAGCGATACGGGGTACTATGGCTACACCTTC
NA,NA,TRBV18,TRBJ1-1,CASSPPGTQNTEAFF,TGTGCCAGCTCACCCCCCGGGACACAGAACACTGAAGCTTTCTTT
NA,TRBD2,TRBV4-2,TRBJ2-1,CASSQDGRGAGGLNEQFF,TGTGCCAGCAGCCAAGACGGCCGAGGAGCGGGGGGGCTGAATGAGCAGTTCTTC
NA,NA,TRBV6-6,TRBJ2-1,CASIRRAGQYNEQFF,TGTGCCAGCATCCGCCGAGCAGGACAGTACAATGAGCAGTTCTTC
NA,NA,TRBV5-4,TRBJ2-7,CASSLEQGMGEQYF,TGTGCCAGCAGCTTGGAACAGGGTATGGGCGAGCAGTACTTC
NA,NA,TRBV2,TRBJ2-2,CASTRDTNTGELFF,TGTGCCAGCACCCGGGACACAAACACCGGGGAGCTGTTTTTT
NA,TRBD1,TRBV7-9,TRBJ2-1,CASSLAFTGGFF,TGTGCCAGCAGCCTAGCGTTTACAGGGGGGTTCTTC
NA,NA,TRBV6-5,TRBJ1-4,CASSRGRFHEKLFF,TGTGCCAGCAGCCGAGGAAGGTTCCATGAAAAACTGTTTTTT
NA,TRBD2,TRBV5-1,TRBJ2-2,CASSIRLAGTGELFF,TGCGCCAGCAGCATCAGACTAGCGGGAACCGGGGAGCTGTTTTTT
NA,NA,TRBV5-6,TRBJ2-7,CASSGTLTYEQYF,TGTGCCAGCTCCGGGACACTGACCTACGAGCAGTACTTC
once,NA,TRBV10-3,TRBJ2-1,CAISESSVYNEQFF,TGTGCCATCAGTGAGTCGTCCGTATACAATGAGCAGTTCTTC
NA,NA,TRBV7-6,TRBJ2-3,CASSPRMSTDTQYF,TGTGCCAGCAGCCCCAGGATGAGCACAGATACGCAGTATTTT
NA,NA,TRBV29-1,TRBJ2-2,CSVRVRGSNTGELFF,TGCAGCGTCCGGGTGAGGGGGTCTAACACCGGGGAGCTGTTTTTT
once,TRBD2,TRBV15,TRBJ2-3,CATSKAPGLAGGDTQYF,TGTGCCACCAGCAAGGCACCGGGACTAGCGGGAGGAGATACGCAGTATTTT
NA,TRBD2,TRBV5-6,TRBJ2-7,CASSQLAGGTYEQYF,TGTGCCAGCAGCCAACTAGCGGGGGGTACCTACGAGCAGTACTTC
once,NA,TRBV27,TRBJ1-5,CASSLGVGGANQPQHF,TGTGCCAGCAGTTTAGGGGTAGGGGGGGCCAATCAGCCCCAGCATTTT
NA,NA,TRBV19,TRBJ1-4,CASSIGRRTAGEKLFF,TGTGCCAGTAGTATAGGTCGGCGGACCGCAGGGGAAAAACTGTTTTTT
few,TRBD1,TRBV7-9,TRBJ1-4,CASSLGDRGVEKLFF,TGTGCCAGCAGCTTAGGAGACAGGGGTGTGGAAAAACTGTTTTTT
NA,NA,TRBV19,TRBJ2-5,CASSVGQGLETQYF,TGTGCCAGTAGTGTCGGTCAGGGGTTAGAGACCCAGTACTTC
NA,NA,TRBV5-6,TRBJ1-5,CASSLGVARSNQPQHF,TGTGCCAGCAGCTTGGGCGTGGCGCGGAGCAATCAGCCCCAGCATTTT
NA,NA,TRBV7-2,TRBJ2-3,CASSLVTGSTDTQYF,TGTGCCAGCAGCTTAGTAACGGGGAGCACAGATACGCAGTATTTT
NA,TRBD1,TRBV29-1,TRBJ1-2,CSTGQGTADGYTF,TGCAGCACGGGACAGGGCACGGCCGATGGCTACACCTTC
NA,TRBD1,TRBV27,TRBJ2-2,CASSSNRGHTGELFF,TGTGCCAGCAGTTCGAACAGGGGGCACACCGGGGAGCTGTTTTTT
few,TRBD1,TRBV5-1,TRBJ2-1,CASSFAGGASYNEQFF,TGCGCCAGCAGCTTCGCAGGGGGCGCCTCCTACAATGAGCAGTTCTTC
NA,NA,TRBV6-5,TRBJ1-2,CASRAQVLYGYTF,TGTGCCAGCAGGGCCCAGGTCCTCTATGGCTACACCTTC
NA,TRBD1,TRBV28,TRBJ2-7,CASTQGVTNEQYF,TGTGCCAGCACACAGGGGGTGACGAACGAGCAGTACTTC
once,TRBD2,TRBV5-1,TRBJ2-1,CASRTGTSINEQFF,TGCGCCAGCAGAACCGGGACTAGTATCAATGAGCAGTTCTTC
NA,NA,TRBV29-1,TRBJ2-5,CSVGRQGGETQYF,TGCAGCGTCGGACGACAGGGAGGAGAGACCCAGTACTTC
few,NA,TRBV28,TRBJ1-4,CASGRQTTNEKLFF,TGTGCCAGCGGTCGACAGACAACTAATGAAAAACTGTTTTTT
NA,TRBD2,TRBV4-3,TRBJ2-1,CASSQELTFETGGLDRYNEQFF,TGCGCCAGCAGCCAAGAGTTAACCTTTGAAACGGGGGGGCTGGACCGTTACAATGAGCAGTTCTTC
NA,NA,TRBV11-2,TRBJ1-2,CASSPRDNNYGYTF,TGTGCCAGCAGCCCCCGGGACAACAACTATGGCTACACCTTC
NA,NA,TRBV29-1,TRBJ1-2,CSVPTTGSRYGYTF,TGCAGCGTGCCGACCACAGGGTCACGCTATGGCTACACCTTC
NA,NA,TRBV7-2,TRBJ2-5,CASSRGGGSPEQETQYF,TGTGCCAGCAGCCGTGGGGGGGGCTCCCCGGAACAAGAGACCCAGTACTTC
NA,TRBD1,TRBV2,TRBJ2-5,CASSGDRMETQYF,TGTGCCAGCAGCGGGGACAGAATGGAGACCCAGTACTTC
once,NA,TRBV4-2,TRBJ1-1,CASRRTGTTEAFF,TGTGCCAGCAGACGTACAGGGACCACTGAAGCTTTCTTT
NA,NA,TRBV5-1,TRBJ2-1,CASSDRTIGDEQFF,TGCGCCAGCAGTGACCGGACTATAGGAGATGAGCAGTTCTTC
once,TRBD2,TRBV7-9,TRBJ2-1,CASSRRALAGSNEQFF,TGTGCCAGCAGCCGAAGGGCCCTAGCGGGTTCAAATGAGCAGTTCTTC
few,NA,TRBV19,TRBJ1-4,CASRQQGPTNEKLFF,TGTGCCAGTAGACAACAGGGACCAACTAATGAAAAACTGTTTTTT
once,TRBD1,TRBV19,TRBJ2-5,CASRGRDRGSRAQYF,TGTGCCAGTAGGGGCCGAGACAGGGGTTCCAGGGCCCAGTACTTC
few,TRBD1,TRBV7-2,TRBJ2-2,CASSPQGRRNTGELFF,TGTGCCAGCAGCCCACAGGGGCGGCGGAACACCGGGGAGCTGTTTTTT